This entry is about one T cell receptor beta chain. Antigen: not known. This sample is drawn from a study of OX40 agonist ivuxolimab in advanced cancers. Study background: Partial responses, seen in three patients, involved one hepatocellular carcinoma and two cutaneous melanomas.

Enrollment shut out patients with autoimmune disease history or systemic immunosuppression. Clones were read by immunoSEQ multiplex PCR, and TCRdb kept only the in-frame ones, dropping some. This table holds tens of thousands of clones, approximately 84% found once. General observations from the study: Some patients without response likewise showed low normalized clonal expansion.

The CDR3 is 16 amino acids. V dropped 5 bases and J dropped 3; count of bases not matched to a gene: 10. Germline V gene data show CDR1 as MNHEY and CDR2 as SMNVEV (reference sequence). The source is an adult with an advanced solid tumor such as melanoma, head and neck, liver or kidney cancer. The specimen comprised CD4+ or CD8+ T cells sorted from blood, sampled in a trial of the OX40 agonist ivuxolimab. The genes are TRBV27 and TRBJ1-5; 7 bases line up with TRBD1. The CDR3 reads CASSPHRDSVNQPQHF. In DNA, the CDR3 is TGTGCCAGCAGTCCTCACCGGGACAGCGTCAATCAGCCCCAGCATTTT.